One T cell receptor beta chain is described in this entry. V was pared by 1 base and J by 0 bases, with 7 bases between. CDR1 is LGHDT and CDR2 is YNNKEL in the germline V gene (reference sequence). The CDR3 totals 15 residues. Study processing details: Estimates of nucleated cell counts were drawn from the amplification of reference gene primers. Libraries were prepared by immunoSEQ multiplex PCR; TCRdb keeps only in-frame clonotypes and omits some of them. V and J calls and clone size follow that table, whereas D and trimming were derived from the DNA. The sample yields about 160,000 clones, around 84% seen once. The sample is drawn from a study of blood T cell repertoires in COVID-19. Study overall: Whether acute or convalescent, the COVID-19 samples came from the United States, Italy and Spain. The analysed material was cDNA or gDNA that came from T cells, B-cell-depleted T cells, or PBMCs.

Input material: peripheral blood. This sequence originates from a human donor with acute or convalescent COVID-19. The donor label of this sample is uncertain. The rearrangement joins TRBV3-1 (or the pseudogene TRBV3-2) to TRBJ1-3; D not resolved. CDR3 nucleotides: TGTGCCAGCAGCCAAGGAACGGTCTCTGGAAACACCATATATTTT. Translation: CASSQGTVSGNTIYF.